This section outlines one T cell receptor beta chain sequence together with its context. The antigen remains unidentified. The blood RNA (from unsorted whole blood) was obtained, and germline DNA was also extracted. TCR beta cDNA came from approximately 490 ng total RNA, primed with a constant-region primer. Library construction for TCR beta comprised three nested multiplex PCR rounds performed with slightly modified ARM-PCR. TRBV1-TRBV30 forward primers and a C-beta reverse primer were used in the first two PCR rounds, which each ran for approximately 11 cycles. TCRdb analysed the multiplex PCR reads with MiXCR anew, one entry per CDR3 protein. The sample carries 190,000 or so distinct CDR3 sequences, about two thirds recorded once. The data derive from a study of tumor-infiltrating lymphocytes in primary liver carcinoma. Points from the study as a whole: Lesser overlap characterized tumor-adjacent and tumor-blood pairs relative to tumor region pairs.

Germline CDR1 and CDR2: SGHAT and FQNNGV. There are 13 residues in the CDR3. The V gene lost 0 bases and the J gene lost 16 bases, with 16 bases spanning the gap. V gene TRBV11-2 combines with J gene TRBJ2-1; D is unresolved. The origin of this receptor is a woman aged 55-69 years with primary liver carcinoma and hepatitis B virus infection. Sequencing used peripheral blood. The DNA of the CDR3 is TGTGCCAGCAGCTTAGAGTCGGCGAGTGTGCATTTCTTC. Its protein is CASSLESASVHFF.